Listed below are T cell receptor beta chains from one sample, sequenced in a study of regulatory T cells in long-lasting Graves disease. MiXCR, run by TCRdb on the multiplex PCR reads, gives a single entry per CDR3 protein. The table has approximately 500,000 distinct CDR3 sequences, 20% to 25% seen once. Material: peripheral blood mononuclear cells (PBMCs), obtained when the disease was refractory, from a patient treated with antithyroid drugs. The origin of the receptors is a female donor with Graves disease. Each CDR3 is given with its conserved first and last residue. D genes are given only for firm matches. The listing skips clone size in some rows; elsewhere it reads once, few, many or a size class.

v_call	clone_size	j_call	d_call	cdr3_aa	cdr3_nt
TRBV7-8	many	TRBJ2-7	.	CASSHSKTGYEQYF	TGTGCCAGCAGCCACTCAAAAACAGGGTACGAGCAGTACTTC
TRBV28	.	TRBJ2-7	.	CASSVGPTYEQYF	TGTGCCAGCAGCGTGGGCCCAACCTACGAGCAGTACTTC
TRBV28	few	TRBJ2-7	.	CASHGIEAQYF	TGTGCCAGCCATGGGATAGAAGCGCAGTACTTC
TRBV6-1	.	TRBJ1-1	.	CASSYGQEAFF	TGTGCCAGCAGCTACGGACAGGAAGCTTTCTTT
TRBV27	.	TRBJ2-1	.	CASSSAGTGNEQFF	TGTGCCAGCAGTTCAGCAGGGACGGGCAATGAGCAGTTCTTC
TRBV20-1	.	TRBJ2-7	.	CSAWDTPEQYF	TGCAGTGCTTGGGACACCCCAGAGCAGTACTTC
TRBV4-1	.	TRBJ2-7	.	CASSQSLVQYGNEQYF	TGCGCCAGCAGCCAAAGTCTGGTTCAGTATGGTAACGAGCAGTACTTC
TRBV2	many	TRBJ1-4	TRBD1	CASTHTGANEKLFF	TGTGCCAGCACCCATACAGGGGCTAATGAAAAACTGTTTTTT
TRBV20-1	.	TRBJ2-7	TRBD2	CSAEGLAGAGSSYEQYF	TGCAGCGCCGAAGGACTAGCGGGAGCGGGTAGCTCCTACGAGCAGTACTTC
TRBV9	few	TRBJ2-2	TRBD1	CASSPLTGAENTGELFF	TGTGCCAGCAGCCCATTGACAGGGGCAGAGAACACCGGGGAGCTGTTTTTT
TRBV20-1	many	TRBJ2-7	TRBD2	CSAPGTSGASYEQYF	TGCAGTGCCCCAGGGACTAGCGGAGCATCCTACGAGCAGTACTTC
TRBV9	.	TRBJ1-2	.	CASSGTLQGYTF	TGTGCCAGCAGCGGGACGCTTCAGGGCTACACCTTC
TRBV20-1	few	TRBJ2-7	.	CSAGGAPGGAYEQYF	TGCAGTGCTGGTGGTGCCCCGGGGGGCGCCTACGAGCAGTACTTC
TRBV6-1	once	TRBJ2-2	TRBD2	CASRLPGLAANTGELFF	TGTGCCAGCAGGCTCCCTGGACTAGCGGCGAACACCGGGGAGCTGTTTTTT
TRBV28	few	TRBJ2-2	TRBD1	CASNPGQYTGELFF	TGTGCCAGCAACCCGGGACAGTACACCGGGGAGCTGTTTTTT
TRBV12-3/TRBV12-4	.	TRBJ1-5	.	CASSLDGLYNQPQHF	TGTGCCAGCAGTTTAGATGGATTATACAATCAGCCCCAGCATTTT
TRBV11-1	.	TRBJ1-6	.	CASSFRGDYNSPLHF	TGTGCCAGCAGCTTTCGAGGAGATTATAATTCACCCCTCCACTTT
TRBV28	many	TRBJ1-3	.	CASSTRDAVSFSGNTIYF	TGTGCCAGCAGTACCCGGGACGCTGTTTCGTTTTCTGGAAACACCATATATTTT
TRBV5-1	once	TRBJ2-2	TRBD1	CASSLTGASTGELFF	TGCGCCAGCAGCTTGACAGGGGCGAGTACCGGGGAGCTGTTTTTT
TRBV12-3/TRBV12-4	.	TRBJ1-1	TRBD1	CASSLKKTGGLGGTEAFF	TGTGCCAGCAGCTTAAAGAAGACAGGGGGCTTGGGTGGCACTGAAGCTTTCTTT